The 6 T cell receptor beta chains below come from one sample, sequenced in a study of cytomegalovirus exposure and HLA in healthy donors. The assay was immunoSEQ multiplex PCR, and TCRdb's table has in-frame clones only and misses some. The sample carries about 200,000 clones, around four fifths recorded once. The sequenced sample consisted of PBMCs. The receptors stem from a woman under 30 in good health and CMV-seronegative.

This rearrangement joins TRBV29-1 to TRBJ2-7; D remains unclear. Trimming cost V 2 bases and J 0 bases, with 5 bases left between them. From germline, CDR1 is SQVTM and CDR2 ANQGSEA. The CDR3 is made up of 12 amino acids. CDR3: CSVETGSYEQYF. In nucleotides, the CDR3 is TGCAGCGTTGAAACCGGCTCCTACGAGCAGTACTTC.

The chain carries TRBV5-1 and TRBJ1-2; D gene unclear. Trimming pared 4 bases from V and 6 bases from J, leaving 4 bases between. Germline loops: CDR1 SGHRS, CDR2 YFSETQ. This CDR3 is 10 amino acids long. The CDR3 DNA sequence: TGCGCCAGCAGCCCCAATGGCTACACCTTC. This encodes CASSPNGYTF.

This chain uses TRBV6-5 with TRBJ1-1; 7 positions agree with TRBD1. The V and J ends lost 5 bases and 8 bases, in that order; junction bases with no gene match: 5. Germline lookup yields CDR1 MNHEY and CDR2 SVGAGI. The CDR3 covers 12 residues. CDR3 sequence: CASSRTGEEAFF. CDR3 sequence (DNA): TGTGCCAGCAGTCGGACAGGTGAGGAAGCTTTCTTT.

The chain recombines TRBV5-4 with TRBJ1-6; perhaps TRBD1 as D (5 bases). CDR1 is SGHNT, CDR2 YYREEE, per germline (reference sequence). This CDR3 has 14 residues. V dropped 4 bases and J dropped 9 bases, with 14 bases sitting between them. CDR3 nucleotides: TGTGCCAGCAGCCTAACAGTCGGGGGTTCACCCCTCCACTTT. This encodes CASSLTVGGSPLHF. The variable domain in full, with the rest retrieved from reference TRBV5-4 and TRBJ1-6, is ETGVTQSPTHLIKTRGQQVTLRCSSQSGHNTVSWYQQALGQGPQFIFQYYREEENGRGNFPPRFSGLQFPNYSSELNVNALELDDSALYLCASSLTVGGSPLHFGNGTRLTVT.

This clone was detected only a few times. The chain uses TRBV11-2 and TRBJ2-1, with 8 bases that match TRBD1. V was pared by 1 base and J by 4 bases, with 6 bases of the junction left unmatched. CDR1 SGHAT and CDR2 FQNNGV come from the germline V gene. The CDR3 spans 16 residues. The CDR3 DNA reads TGTGCCAGCAGCTTAGGAAGCCAGGGGGCTTACAATGAGCAGTTCTTC. Encoded protein: CASSLGSQGAYNEQFF.

This clone has just a few counts. The rearrangement joins TRBV19 to TRBJ1-1; D gene ambiguous. V was pared by 4 bases and J by 3 bases, with 12 bases between. Germline CDR1 and CDR2: LNHDA and SQIVND (reference sequence). The CDR3 is 14 residues long. The CDR3 here is CASSNPTLDTEAFF. The DNA for the CDR3 is TGTGCCAGTAGTAACCCGACCTTGGACACTGAAGCTTTCTTT.